This TCR beta chain was obtained from a study of cytomegalovirus exposure and HLA in healthy donors. Study observations and caveats: Previously analyzed data showed that most TCR beta V segments were productive at a frequency of about 87% or about 30%. By a later analysis, the bulk of CMV-associated TCR beta chains appeared HLA-restricted. In a later analysis, donors in an Asian-associated ancestry cluster reportedly had fewer N-insertions in productive TCRs than the cohort mean. Certain indistinguishable V segments, among them TRBV6-2 and TRBV6-3, were excluded.

The germline gives CDR1 ENHRY, CDR2 SYGVKD. This CDR3 is built from 15 residues. Losses at the gene ends were 10 bases for V and 4 bases for J; bases not matched to a gene: 6. The PCR contained 60 Vbeta and 13 Jbeta primers. Sequencing was performed with immunoSEQ multiplex PCR; in TCRdb, only in-frame clones are kept and a portion is missing. The data show about 170,000 clones, around 80% seen once. With respect to this clone: The antigen is undetermined.

The clonotype originates from a woman younger than 35 in good health and CMV-seronegative. V is TRBV10-3 and J is TRBJ2-6, with 11 bases that match TRBD1. Material for sequencing was PBMCs. Written as DNA, the CDR3 is TGTGCCACCGGACAGGGGGCATCGGGGGCCAACGTCCTGACTTTC. This codes for CATGQGASGANVLTF.